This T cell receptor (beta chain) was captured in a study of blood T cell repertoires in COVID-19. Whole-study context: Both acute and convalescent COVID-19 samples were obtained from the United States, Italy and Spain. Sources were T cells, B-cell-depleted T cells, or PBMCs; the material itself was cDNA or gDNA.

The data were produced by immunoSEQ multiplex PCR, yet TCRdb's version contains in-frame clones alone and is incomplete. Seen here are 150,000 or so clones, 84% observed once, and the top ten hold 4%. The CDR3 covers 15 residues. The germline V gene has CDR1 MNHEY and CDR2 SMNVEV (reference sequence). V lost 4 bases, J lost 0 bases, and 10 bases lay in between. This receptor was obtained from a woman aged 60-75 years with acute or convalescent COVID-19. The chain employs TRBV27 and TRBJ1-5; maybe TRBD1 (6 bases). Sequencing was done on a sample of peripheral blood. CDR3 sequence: CASSSGDTSNQPQHF. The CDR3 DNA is TGTGCCAGCAGTTCTGGGGACACTAGCAATCAGCCCCAGCATTTT.